The entry below describes one TCR beta chain. Its specificity is unknown. This sample is part of a study of cytomegalovirus exposure and HLA in healthy donors. V gave up 5 bases and J gave up 4 bases, with 15 bases separating them. Germline V lookup: CDR1 MNHEY, CDR2 SVGAGI. This CDR3 region has 15 residues. Study-wide points: The productive fraction for most TCR beta V segments was about 87% or about 30% in an earlier analysis. An ancestry cluster, one associated with Asian ancestry, reportedly showed fewer N-insertions than the approximately 670-donor mean in a later analysis.

The PCR made use of 60 Vbeta and 13 Jbeta primers. Method: immunoSEQ multiplex PCR; TCRdb's copy keeps in-frame clones and lacks some. The sample has roughly 45,000 clones. The TCR sequence derives from a woman between 25 and 40 years old in good health and CMV-seronegative. This chain links TRBV6-5 with TRBJ2-1; tentatively, D is TRBD2 (6 bases). The sample was PBMCs. Here the CDR3 reads CASSNPGLRYNEQFF. Written as DNA, the CDR3 is TGTGCCAGCAGTAACCCGGGACTCCGATACAATGAGCAGTTCTTC.